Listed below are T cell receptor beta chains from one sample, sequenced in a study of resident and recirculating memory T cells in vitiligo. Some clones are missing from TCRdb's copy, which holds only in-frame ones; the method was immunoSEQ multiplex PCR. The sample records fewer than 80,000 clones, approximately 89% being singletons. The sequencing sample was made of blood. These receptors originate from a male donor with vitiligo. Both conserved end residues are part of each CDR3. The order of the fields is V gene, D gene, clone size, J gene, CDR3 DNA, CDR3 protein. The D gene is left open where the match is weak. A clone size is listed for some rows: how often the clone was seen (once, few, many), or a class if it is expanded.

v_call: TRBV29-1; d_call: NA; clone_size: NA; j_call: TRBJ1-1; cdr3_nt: TGCAGCGTTCGGTCGAAGGTAGGGGGGGACACTGAAGCTTTCTTT; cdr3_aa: CSVRSKVGGDTEAFF
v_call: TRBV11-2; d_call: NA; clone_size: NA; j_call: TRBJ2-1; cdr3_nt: TGTGCCAGCAGCTTTCGAGGTAGCGGAGTTTACAATGAGCAGTTCTTC; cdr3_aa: CASSFRGSGVYNEQFF
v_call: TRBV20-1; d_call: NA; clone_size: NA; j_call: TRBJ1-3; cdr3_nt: TGCAGTGCTAGCAGGGGAAACACCATATATTTT; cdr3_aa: CSASRGNTIYF
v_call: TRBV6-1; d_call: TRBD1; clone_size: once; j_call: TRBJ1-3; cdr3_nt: TGTGCCAGCAGTAGAGGGACAGGGTCTGGAAACACCATATATTTT; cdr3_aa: CASSRGTGSGNTIYF
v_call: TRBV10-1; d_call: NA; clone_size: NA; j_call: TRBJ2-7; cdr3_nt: TGCGCCAGCAGCGATACGGGCCAGGGGCCCTACGAGCAGTACTTC; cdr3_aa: CASSDTGQGPYEQYF
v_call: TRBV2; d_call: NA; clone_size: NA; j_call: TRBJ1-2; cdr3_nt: TGTGCCAGCAGTCGTGACAACATATATGGCTACACCTTC; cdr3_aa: CASSRDNIYGYTF
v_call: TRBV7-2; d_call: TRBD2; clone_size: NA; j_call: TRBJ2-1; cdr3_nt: TGTGCCAGCAGCTTGGGACTAGGTAACTTCGGGGAGCAGTTCTTC; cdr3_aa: CASSLGLGNFGEQFF
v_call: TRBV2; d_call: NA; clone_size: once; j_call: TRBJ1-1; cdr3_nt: TGTGCCAGCAGTCCCATCACTGAAGCTTTCTTT; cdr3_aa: CASSPITEAFF
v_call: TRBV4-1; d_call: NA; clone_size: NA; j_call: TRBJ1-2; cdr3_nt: TGCGCCAGCAGCCAAGAAGTGCGGGGTCATGGCTACACCTTC; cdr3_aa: CASSQEVRGHGYTF
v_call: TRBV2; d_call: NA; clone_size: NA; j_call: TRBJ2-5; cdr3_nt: TGTGCCAGCAGTGGGGGGCCCGGCCGAATGCAAGAGACCCAGTACTTC; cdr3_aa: CASSGGPGRMQETQYF
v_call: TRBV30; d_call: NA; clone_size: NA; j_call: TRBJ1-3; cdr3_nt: TGTGCCTGGAACCCCGGGGGGAATGGAAACACCATATATTTT; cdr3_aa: CAWNPGGNGNTIYF
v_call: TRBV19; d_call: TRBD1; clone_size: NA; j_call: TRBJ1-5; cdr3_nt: TGTGCCAGTACCCCGACAGGGGGCGGCAATCAGCCCCAGCATTTT; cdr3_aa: CASTPTGGGNQPQHF
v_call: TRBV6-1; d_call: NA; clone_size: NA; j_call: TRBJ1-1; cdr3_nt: TGTGCCAGCAGGACCGGACAGCCCGAGGGTGCTGAGTCTTTCTTT; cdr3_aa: CASRTGQPEGAESFF
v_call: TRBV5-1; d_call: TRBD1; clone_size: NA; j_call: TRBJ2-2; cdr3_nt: TGCGCCAGCAGCTTGGCCGGACAGGCGAACACCGGGGAGCTGTTTTTT; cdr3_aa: CASSLAGQANTGELFF
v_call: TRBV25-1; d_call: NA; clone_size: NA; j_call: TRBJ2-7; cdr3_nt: TGTGCCAGCAGTGATGATGTTATCCACGAGCAGTACTTC; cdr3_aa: CASSDDVIHEQYF
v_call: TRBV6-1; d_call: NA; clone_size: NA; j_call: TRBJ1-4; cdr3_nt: TGTGCCAGCAGTGAATTCGGGGGTGAGGAAAAACTGTTTTTT; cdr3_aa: CASSEFGGEEKLFF
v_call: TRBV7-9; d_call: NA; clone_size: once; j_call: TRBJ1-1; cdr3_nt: TGTGCCAGCAGCTTAGTGGCAACCGGGGACACTGAAGCTTTCTTT; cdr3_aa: CASSLVATGDTEAFF
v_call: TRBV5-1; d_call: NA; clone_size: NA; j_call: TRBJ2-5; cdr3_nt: TGCGCCAGCAGCTTAGGAGTTCAGCAACAAGAGACCCAGTACTTC; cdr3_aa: CASSLGVQQQETQYF
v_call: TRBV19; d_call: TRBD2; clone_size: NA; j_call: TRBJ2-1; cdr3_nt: TGTGCCAGTGCCGTTCGAGCGGGGGGGGATGAGCAGTTCTTC; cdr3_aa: CASAVRAGGDEQFF
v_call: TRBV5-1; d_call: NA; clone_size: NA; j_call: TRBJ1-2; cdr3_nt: TGCGCCAGCAGCCCGGACATACGTCCTGTTGGCTACACCTTC; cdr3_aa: CASSPDIRPVGYTF
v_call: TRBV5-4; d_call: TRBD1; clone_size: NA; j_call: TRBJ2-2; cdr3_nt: TGTGCCAGCAGCTTGGGGGGGACAGGATCGAACACCGGGGAGCTGTTTTTT; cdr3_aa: CASSLGGTGSNTGELFF
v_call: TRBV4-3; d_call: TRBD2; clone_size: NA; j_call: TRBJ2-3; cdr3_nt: TGCGCCAGCAGCCAAGAGGGAAGCGGGGGGGTGCGAGATACGCAGTATTTT; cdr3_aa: CASSQEGSGGVRDTQYF
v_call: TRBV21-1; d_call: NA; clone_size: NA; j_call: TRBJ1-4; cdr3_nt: TGTGCCAGCAGCAAAGGGGGCCTTAGAGTAAGTGAAAAACTGTTTTTT; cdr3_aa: CASSKGGLRVSEKLFF
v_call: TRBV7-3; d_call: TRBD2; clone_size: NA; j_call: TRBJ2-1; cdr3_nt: TGTGCCAGCAGCTTACAAGCGGGGCTCTACAATGAGCAGTTCTTC; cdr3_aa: CASSLQAGLYNEQFF
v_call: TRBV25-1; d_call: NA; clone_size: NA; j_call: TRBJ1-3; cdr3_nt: TGTGCCAGCACCCCTGGGAGGGGCAGCTCGATCTCTGGAAACACCATATATTTT; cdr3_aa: CASTPGRGSSISGNTIYF
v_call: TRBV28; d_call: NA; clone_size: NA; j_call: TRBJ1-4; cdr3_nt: TGTGCCAGCACGTCCGATGAAAAACTGTTTTTT; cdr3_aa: CASTSDEKLFF
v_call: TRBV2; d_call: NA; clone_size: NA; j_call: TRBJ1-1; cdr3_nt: TGTGCCAGCAGCAGGGACATCAACACTGAAGCTTTCTTT; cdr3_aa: CASSRDINTEAFF
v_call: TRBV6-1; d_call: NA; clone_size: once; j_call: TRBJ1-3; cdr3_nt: TGTGCCAGCAGTGAAGAAAGCGGCTCTGGAAACACCATATATTTT; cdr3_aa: CASSEESGSGNTIYF
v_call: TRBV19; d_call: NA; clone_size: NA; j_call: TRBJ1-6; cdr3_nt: TGTGCCAGTACGCAGGAAAATAATTCACCCCTCCACTTT; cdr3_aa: CASTQENNSPLHF
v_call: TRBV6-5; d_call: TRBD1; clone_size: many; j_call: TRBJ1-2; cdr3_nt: TGTGCCAGCAGTTACCGGACAGGGGGAGGCTACACCTTC; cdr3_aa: CASSYRTGGGYTF
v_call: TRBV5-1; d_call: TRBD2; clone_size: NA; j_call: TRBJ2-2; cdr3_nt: TGCGCCAGCAGCTCCCTGACTAGCGGGGGCGCGAACACCGGGGAGCTGTTTTTT; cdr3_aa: CASSSLTSGGANTGELFF
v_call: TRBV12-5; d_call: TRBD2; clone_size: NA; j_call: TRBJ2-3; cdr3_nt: TGTGCTAGTGGTTCTCGCATACTAGCGGGGGCGAGAGATACGCAGTATTTT; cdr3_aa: CASGSRILAGARDTQYF
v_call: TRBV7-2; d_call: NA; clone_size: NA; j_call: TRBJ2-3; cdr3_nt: TGTGCCAGCAGCCGAAGTAGGGGCAGCCTGGATACGCAGTATTTT; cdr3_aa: CASSRSRGSLDTQYF
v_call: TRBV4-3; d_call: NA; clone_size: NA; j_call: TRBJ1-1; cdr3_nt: TGCGCCAGCAGCCACCCCGGACAGATATTCACTGAAGCTTTCTTT; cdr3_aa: CASSHPGQIFTEAFF
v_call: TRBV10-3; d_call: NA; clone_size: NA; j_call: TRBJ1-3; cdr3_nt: TGTGCCATCAGTGGAGTAGTGGCTGGAAACACCATATATTTT; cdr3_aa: CAISGVVAGNTIYF
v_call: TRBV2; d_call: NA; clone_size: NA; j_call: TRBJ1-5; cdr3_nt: TGTGCCAGCAGTGACAGGGTTCAGCCCCAGCATTTT; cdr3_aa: CASSDRVQPQHF
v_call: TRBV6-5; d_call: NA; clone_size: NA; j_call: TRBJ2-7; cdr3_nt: TGTGCCAGCAGTTACTGGCAGGGCTACGAGCAGTACTTC; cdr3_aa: CASSYWQGYEQYF
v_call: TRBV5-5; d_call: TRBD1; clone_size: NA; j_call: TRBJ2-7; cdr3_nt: TGTGCCAGCGCTACCGGGACAGGGAACTCCTACGAGCAGTACTTC; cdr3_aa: CASATGTGNSYEQYF
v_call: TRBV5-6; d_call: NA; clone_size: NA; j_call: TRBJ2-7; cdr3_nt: TGTGCCAGCAGCTCCTACAGGGTTTTCGGGCAGTACTTC; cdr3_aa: CASSSYRVFGQYF
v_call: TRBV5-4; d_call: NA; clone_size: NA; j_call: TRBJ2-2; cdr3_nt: TGTGCCAGCAGCTTGCTTTCGTCTCCCAACACCGGGGAGCTGTTTTTT; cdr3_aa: CASSLLSSPNTGELFF
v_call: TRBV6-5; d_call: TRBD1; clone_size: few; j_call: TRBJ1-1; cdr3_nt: TGTGCCAGCAGGCCTACAGGGGGCAAGACTGAAGCTTTCTTT; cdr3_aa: CASRPTGGKTEAFF
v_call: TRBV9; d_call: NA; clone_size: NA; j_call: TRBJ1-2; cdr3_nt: TGTGCCAGCAGCGTAGCCGCGGGCGGCTACACCTTC; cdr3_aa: CASSVAAGGYTF
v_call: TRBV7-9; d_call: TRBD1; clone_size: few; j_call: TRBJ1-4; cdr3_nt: TGTGCCAGCAGCTACCCGGGACAGGGTGGTGAAAAACTGTTTTTT; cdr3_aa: CASSYPGQGGEKLFF
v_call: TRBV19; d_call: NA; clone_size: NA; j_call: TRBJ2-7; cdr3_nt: TGTGCCAGTAGTAACTCCCGGGACACCGGACGGTACTTC; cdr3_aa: CASSNSRDTGRYF
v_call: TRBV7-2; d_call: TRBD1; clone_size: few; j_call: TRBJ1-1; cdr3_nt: TGTGCCAGCAGCCCCCAATCAAGGGACAGGGTGAAGGGGAACACTGAAGCTTTCTTT; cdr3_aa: CASSPQSRDRVKGNTEAFF
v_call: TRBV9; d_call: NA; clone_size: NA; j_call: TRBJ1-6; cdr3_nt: TGTGCCAGCACCGGGGGGGGAAATAATTCACCCCTCCACTTT; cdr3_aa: CASTGGGNNSPLHF
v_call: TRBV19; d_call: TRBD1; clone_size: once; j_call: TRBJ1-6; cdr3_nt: TGTGCCAGTAGTATCTCCCCGACAGGGAGAAACTCACCCCTCCACTTT; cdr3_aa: CASSISPTGRNSPLHF
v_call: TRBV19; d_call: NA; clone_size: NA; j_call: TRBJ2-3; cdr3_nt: TGTGCCAGTAGTATAGGCGCCGAGGTCACAGATACGCAGTATTTT; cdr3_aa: CASSIGAEVTDTQYF
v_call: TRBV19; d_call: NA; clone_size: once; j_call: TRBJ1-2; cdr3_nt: TGTGCCAGTAGTATTCTAAATACCTATGGCTACACCTTC; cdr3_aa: CASSILNTYGYTF
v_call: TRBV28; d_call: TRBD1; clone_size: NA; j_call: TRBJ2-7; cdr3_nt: TGTGCCAGTGGACCGGGACAGGGGTCCTACGAGCAGTACTTC; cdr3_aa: CASGPGQGSYEQYF
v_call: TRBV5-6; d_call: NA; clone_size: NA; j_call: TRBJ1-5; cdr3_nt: TGTGCCAGCAGCCGCGGGGATCAGCCCCAGCATTTT; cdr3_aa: CASSRGDQPQHF
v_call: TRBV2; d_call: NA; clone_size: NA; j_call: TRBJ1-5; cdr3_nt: TGTGCCAGCACCGGATCCCCCAACAGGGAAAAAGGGGGCAATCAGCCCCAGCATTTT; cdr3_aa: CASTGSPNREKGGNQPQHF
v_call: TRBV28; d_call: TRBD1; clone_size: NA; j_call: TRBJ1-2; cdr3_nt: TGTGCCAGCAGCAGGACAGGGGGATTCGATGGCTACACCTTC; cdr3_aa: CASSRTGGFDGYTF